Following are 18 T cell receptor beta chains from one sample sequenced in a study of ipilimumab plus nivolumab after autologous stem cell transplantation. Assay: immunoSEQ multiplex PCR; the TCRdb copy retains only in-frame clones and omits some. The sample contains 15,000 to 20,000 clones, about four fifths of which appear only once. The source was PBMCs, collected in a trial of ipilimumab plus nivolumab as post-transplant consolidation. These receptor sequences come from a male donor with diffuse large B-cell lymphoma.

This chain links TRBV6-5 with TRBJ2-7, with 8 bases identical to TRBD2. Trimming at V came to 7 bases and at J to 4 bases, leaving 3 bases not matched to a gene. This CDR3 spans 12 amino acids. Germline CDR1 reads MNHEY; CDR2 reads SVGAGI. The DNA for the CDR3 is TGTGCCAGCAAAGGCGGGGGGTACGAGCAGTACTTC. As protein: CASKGGGYEQYF.

Only a few counts were recorded for this clone. This rearrangement joins TRBV7-6 to TRBJ1-1; 10 positions agree with TRBD1. The junction had 7 bases not matched to a gene; V was cut back by 3 bases and J by 6 bases. The germline V gene encodes CDR1 SGHVS and CDR2 FNYEAQ. The length of the CDR3 is 15 residues. Here the CDR3 DNA reads TGTGCCAGCAGCTTTCCGGGACAGGGGCGGGCTGAAGCTTTCTTT. As protein: CASSFPGQGRAEAFF.

The rearrangement links TRBV6-1 to TRBJ1-1; D is possibly TRBD1 (5 bases). Trimming took 5 bases from V and 5 from J, leaving 9 bases between them. Germline CDR1 reads MNHNS; CDR2 reads SASEGT. The CDR3 loop spans 12 amino acids. The CDR3 DNA sequence: TGTGCCAGCAGTCCGCAGGGAACTGAAGCTTTCTTT. It encodes CASSPQGTEAFF.

The CDR3 reads CASREPGQGPEQYF. The CDR3 bases are TGTGCCAGCAGAGAACCGGGACAGGGACCCGAGCAGTACTTC. The chain has TRBV2 and TRBJ2-7; TRBD1 agrees at 9 bases. The CDR3 runs to 14 residues. Trimming took 6 bases from V and 6 from J; bases not matched to a gene: 9. Germline V gene lookup returns CDR1 SNHLY and CDR2 FYNNEI.

This sequence joins TRBV11-2 and TRBJ1-4; D ambiguous. The V end was cut by 3 bases, the J end by 8 bases, with 13 bases between. The CDR3 consists of 14 residues. Germline V gene lookup returns CDR1 SGHAT and CDR2 FQNNGV. The CDR3 spells CASSFSDGGEKLFF. The CDR3 nucleotides read TGTGCCAGCAGCTTTAGTGACGGAGGGGAAAAACTGTTTTTT.

This chain's CDR3 is CASSERYEQYF. In DNA form, the CDR3 reads TGTGCCAGCAGTGAACGCTACGAGCAGTACTTC. V usage is TRBV6-1 and J usage is TRBJ2-7; D is undetermined. Germline V lookup: CDR1 MNHNS, CDR2 SASEGT. The CDR3 consists of 11 residues. V lost 2 bases, J lost 3 bases, and 2 bases lay in between.

The chain employs TRBV5-4 and TRBJ1-1, with TRBD1 matching over 8 bases. Germline values: CDR1 SGHNT, CDR2 YYREEE (reference sequence). The CDR3 is 14 amino acids. Germline trimming cut 5 bases from V and 4 bases from J; bases unmatched to any gene: 7. CDR3 DNA: TGTGCCAGCAGTAGACAGGGGATCGGCACTGAAGCTTTCTTT. Translated, it gives CASSRQGIGTEAFF.

The rearrangement links TRBV7-3 to TRBJ2-2, with TRBD2 matching over 7 bases. In germline, CDR1 is SGHTA, CDR2 FQGTGA. V lost 2 bases to trimming and J lost 0 bases; unmatched junction nucleotides: 12. The length of the CDR3 is 19 residues. This chain's CDR3 is CASSLSRDYLSPNTGELFF. CDR3 nucleotide sequence: TGTGCCAGCAGCTTATCGCGGGACTACCTTAGTCCGAACACCGGGGAGCTGTTTTTT.

The genes are TRBV6-1 and TRBJ1-1; D is unclear. The germline V and J ends were trimmed by 1 base and 4 bases, with 7 bases remaining between them. Germline V gene data show CDR1 as MNHNS and CDR2 as SASEGT. The CDR3 is 13 amino acids. CDR3 sequence reads: CASSEGWVTEAFF. For the CDR3, the DNA is TGTGCCAGCAGTGAAGGATGGGTCACTGAAGCTTTCTTT.

The CDR3 DNA sequence: TGTGCCAGCAGTTTGTCCCCTGGCAAAGGCTACACCTTC. Translated, it gives CASSLSPGKGYTF. The V gene is TRBV27, the J gene TRBJ1-2; D is ambiguous. Germline V gives CDR1 MNHEY, CDR2 SMNVEV (reference sequence). V lost 3 bases and J 8 bases, leaving 13 bases between the germline ends. This CDR3 is 13 amino acids long.

This rearrangement joins TRBV25-1 to TRBJ2-5, with D unresolved. Germline CDR1 MGHDK, CDR2 SYGVNS. Trimming pared 7 bases from V and 1 base from J, leaving 10 bases between. CDR3 length: 13 residues. The CDR3 here is CASTWTAQETQYF. The CDR3 nucleotides read TGTGCCAGCACTTGGACCGCCCAAGAGACCCAGTACTTC.

Written as DNA, the CDR3 is TGCGCCAGCAGCTTGGGCACCGTCAATGAAAAACTGTTTTTT. It translates to CASSLGTVNEKLFF. The chain carries TRBV5-1 and TRBJ1-4; D is uncertain. Germline V gene sequence: CDR1 SGHRS, CDR2 YFSETQ. This CDR3 has 14 residues. V was shortened by 0 bases and J by 5 bases, with 8 bases between the two germline ends.

The V gene is TRBV19, the J gene TRBJ1-4; 7 bases fit TRBD1. Unmatched junction bases numbered 4, after V lost 4 bases and J lost 5 bases. The germline gives CDR1 LNHDA, CDR2 SQIVND (reference sequence). CDR3 length: 14 amino acids. CDR3 coding DNA: TGTGCCAGTAGTACCCCGGGACAGAATGAAAAACTGTTTTTT. This translates into CASSTPGQNEKLFF.

CDR3 sequence reads: CASRQVLDQPQHF. Here the CDR3 DNA reads TGTGCCAGCAGACAGGTCCTAGATCAGCCCCAGCATTTT. The genes are TRBV28 and TRBJ1-5, with D possibly TRBD1 on 5 matching bases. The germline V gene encodes CDR1 MDHEN and CDR2 SYDVKM. Trimming took 6 bases from V and 5 from J, leaving 11 bases between them. The CDR3 contains 13 residues.

The J gene is TRBJ2-5, the V gene TRBV7-2, with a tentative D call TRBD1 (6 bases). CDR1 and CDR2 from the germline V gene are SGHTA and FQGNSA. The CDR3 runs 15 residues. The V end lost 2 bases, the J end lost 4 bases, and 14 bases lay between the germline ends. The chain's CDR3 is CASSLNQGKAETQYF. DNA for the CDR3: TGTGCCAGCAGCTTAAATCAGGGGAAGGCAGAGACCCAGTACTTC.

V gene TRBV7-2 combines with J gene TRBJ2-3, with 12 bases aligning to TRBD2. The CDR3 has 17 residues. Trimming cost V 4 bases and J 4 bases; bases outside gene matches: 9. The germline gives CDR1 SGHTA, CDR2 FQGNSA. CDR3: CASSSRTSGDPPDTQYF. CDR3 coding DNA: TGTGCCAGCAGCTCCCGGACTAGCGGGGACCCGCCAGATACGCAGTATTTT.

V usage is TRBV18 and J usage is TRBJ1-1; 7 positions match TRBD1. Germline V CDR1 and CDR2: KGHSH, LQKENI. The CDR3 has 15 residues. V shed 3 bases, J shed 3 bases, and the junction held 7 bases outside the gene matches. DNA for the CDR3: TGTGCCAGCTCACCCGTAACAGGGGTGTACACTGAAGCTTTCTTT. Translating gives CASSPVTGVYTEAFF.

The chain links TRBV14 to TRBJ1-1; maybe TRBD1 (6 bases). The CDR3 has 16 residues. Deletions cut 3 bases from V and 4 bases from J, with 18 bases between. The V gene's germline CDR1 is SGHDN and CDR2 FVKESK. The CDR3 nucleotides read TGTGCCAGCAGCCAGATTGGAGTAAGGGGGAGCACTGAAGCTTTCTTT. It specifies CASSQIGVRGSTEAFF.